The sequence of this T cell receptor (beta chain) was determined in a study of T cells in Graves' hyperthyroidism and ophthalmopathy. In germline, CDR1 is LNHDA, CDR2 SQIVND (reference sequence). This CDR3 is 15 amino acids long. Trimming took off 3 bases at V and 1 base at J, with 12 bases between the two ends. 10 ml fresh peripheral blood yielded the PBMCs. The CDR3 regions of TCR beta were amplified from RNA transcripts. With the HTBI primer set, the TCR CDR3 went through a first round of RT-PCR. From the multiplex PCR reads, TCRdb called clonotypes with MiXCR, one entry per CDR3 protein. Found here are hundreds of thousands of distinct CDR3 sequences, less than 20% of them singletons; the top ten hold approximately 8%.

The sequence derives from a woman between 18 and 29 years old with Graves' hyperthyroidism. The sample was blood. V is TRBV19 and J is TRBJ2-5; perhaps D is TRBD1 or TRBD2 (6 bases each). The CDR3 region has the DNA TGTGCCAGTAGTATGGGGGGCGGACTCCAAGAGACCCAGTACTTC. This sequence encodes CASSMGGGLQETQYF.